These 10 T cell receptor beta chains were all obtained from the same sample, sequenced in a study of blood T cell repertoires in COVID-19. Sequenced by immunoSEQ multiplex PCR; TCRdb stores in-frame clones only, minus some. The data hold about 230,000 clones, with 65% to 90% observed a single time. The material sequenced was peripheral blood. The origin of the receptors is a woman in her fifties or sixties with acute or convalescent COVID-19.

The chain couples TRBV5-1 to TRBJ2-1; 10 positions agree with TRBD2. Per the germline V gene, CDR1 is SGHRS and CDR2 is YFSETQ. CDR3 length: 14 residues. Trimming took 2 bases from V and 7 from J; bases not matched to a gene: 3. DNA of the CDR3: TGCGCCAGCAGCTTAGCGGGAGGGCAAAATGAGCAGTTCTTC. Residues: CASSLAGGQNEQFF.

The chain recombines TRBV28 with TRBJ1-1; D is unclear. Germline CDR1 reads MDHEN; CDR2 reads SYDVKM. The CDR3 is 17 residues long. V lost 3 bases, J lost 4 bases, and 21 bases lay in between. CDR3 in DNA: TGTGCCAGCAGTTTCTTAAGCAAAAAAGGGAGCGGCACTGAAGCTTTCTTT. Its protein product is CASSFLSKKGSGTEAFF.

The rearrangement uses TRBV11-2 and TRBJ2-3; tentative D call: TRBD2 (6 bases). The V end lost 1 base, the J end lost 0 bases, and 8 bases lay between the germline ends. The CDR3 consists of 15 residues. The germline CDR1 and CDR2 sequences are SGHAT and FQNNGV. As DNA, the CDR3 is TGTGCCAGCAGCTTAGCGGGGGAGAGCACAGATACGCAGTATTTT. This gives the protein CASSLAGESTDTQYF.

The rearrangement joins TRBV6-5 to TRBJ2-5, with TRBD2 as a possible D gene (5 bases). The CDR3 consists of 14 residues. Trimming removed 8 bases from V and 2 bases from J, with 15 bases in between. Per germline, CDR1 MNHEY and CDR2 SVGAGI. The CDR3 is CASRRADLQETQYF. The CDR3 nucleotides read TGTGCCAGCCGTCGAGCGGACCTACAAGAGACCCAGTACTTC.

This chain joins TRBV15 and TRBJ2-2; D possibly corresponds to TRBD1 (5 bases). Germline V gene data show CDR1 as LNHNV and CDR2 as YYDKDF (reference sequence). The CDR3 covers 16 residues. Trimming removed 5 bases at V and 3 bases at J, with 16 bases between. The DNA of the CDR3 is TGTGCCACCAGCCAAGGGGCAGGGTGGGACACCGGGGAGCTGTTTTTT. Amino acid sequence: CATSQGAGWDTGELFF.

The V and J genes are TRBV7-2 and TRBJ2-1; the match to TRBD2 covers 13 bases. Germline assignment: CDR1 SGHTA and CDR2 FQGNSA. V dropped 6 bases and J dropped 8; count of bases not matched to a gene: 7. CDR3 length: 15 amino acids. CDR3: CASSLTSGRAHEQFF. The CDR3 region has the DNA TGTGCCAGCAGTTTAACTAGCGGGAGGGCCCATGAGCAGTTCTTC.

The chain combines TRBV7-8 with TRBJ1-5; no definite D call. Germline CDR1 and CDR2: SGHVS and FQNEAQ. Trimming took 3 bases from V and 1 from J, leaving 10 bases between them. The CDR3 contains 15 residues. CDR3: CASSFSSVSNQPQHF. The CDR3 DNA is TGTGCCAGCAGCTTTTCTTCAGTGAGCAATCAGCCCCAGCATTTT. The whole variable domain, filled in from reference TRBV7-8 and TRBJ1-5, reads GAGVSQSPRYKVAKRGQDVALRCDPISGHVSLFWYQQALGQGPEFLTYFQNEAQLDKSGLPSDRFFAERPEGSVSTLKIQRTQQEDSAVYLCASSFSSVSNQPQHFGDGTRLSIL.

The rearrangement links TRBV5-5 to TRBJ1-1, with D possibly matching TRBD1 (5 bases). There are 11 residues in the CDR3. V lost 4 bases and J lost 7, with 8 bases in between. Germline CDR1 is SGHKS and CDR2 is YYEKEE (reference sequence). CDR3 DNA sequence: TGTGCCAGCAGCCAGGGTGATGAAGCTTTCTTT. Amino acid sequence: CASSQGDEAFF.

Only one count was recorded for this clone. The rearrangement links TRBV5-4 to TRBJ2-3; TRBD1 is a possible D gene (6 bases). V dropped 2 bases and J dropped 4 bases, with 14 bases sitting between them. The length of the CDR3 is 15 residues. CDR1 is SGHNT, CDR2 YYREEE, per germline (reference sequence). The CDR3 bases are TGTGCCAGCAGCTTAGATCAGGGACAAGCAGATACGCAGTATTTT. It encodes CASSLDQGQADTQYF.

The chain has TRBV19 and TRBJ2-1; 10 bases agree with TRBD1. The CDR3 runs to 14 residues. Losses at the gene ends were 10 bases for V and 5 bases for J; bases not matched to a gene: 8. Germline V lookup: CDR1 LNHDA, CDR2 SQIVND (reference sequence). The CDR3 region is CATLDRGLDNEQFF. For the CDR3, the DNA is TGTGCCACCCTTGACAGGGGGCTGGACAATGAGCAGTTCTTC.